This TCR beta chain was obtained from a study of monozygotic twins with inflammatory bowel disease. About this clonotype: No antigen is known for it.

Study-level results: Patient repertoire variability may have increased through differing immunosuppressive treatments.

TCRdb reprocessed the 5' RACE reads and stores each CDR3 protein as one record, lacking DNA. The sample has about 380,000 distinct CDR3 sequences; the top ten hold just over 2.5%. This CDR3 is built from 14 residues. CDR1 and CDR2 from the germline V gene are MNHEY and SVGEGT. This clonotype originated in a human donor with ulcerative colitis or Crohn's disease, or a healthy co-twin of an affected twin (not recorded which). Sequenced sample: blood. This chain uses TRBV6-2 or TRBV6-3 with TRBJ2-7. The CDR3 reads CASSYSSGIYEQYF.